A selection of T cell receptor beta chains follows, all from one sample in a study of blood T cell repertoires in COVID-19. This table comes from immunoSEQ multiplex PCR, and its TCRdb copy is limited to in-frame clones, with some not included. In the table there are around 50,000 clones, over 85% of which are singletons. What was sequenced was peripheral blood. Receptors originate from a man aged 60 to 75 with COVID-19, enrolled during active disease. CDR3s include the opening cysteine and the closing phenylalanine or tryptophan. The order of the fields is J gene, clone size, V gene, D gene, CDR3 DNA, CDR3 protein. D genes are given only for firm matches. Expanded clones get a size class; other rows say once, few or many, or leave the size out.

J: TRBJ2-7; size: NA; V: TRBV6-5; D: TRBD1; DNA: TGTGCCAGCAGTTACTCTGCGACAGGGGCCCACGAGCAGTACTTC; CDR3: CASSYSATGAHEQYF
J: TRBJ1-2; size: NA; V: TRBV19; D: NA; DNA: TGTGCCAGTAGTATTGAGTGGGGGGTACGCTATGGCTACACCTTC; CDR3: CASSIEWGVRYGYTF
J: TRBJ2-7; size: NA; V: TRBV5-1; D: TRBD2; DNA: TGCGCCAGCAGAGTTCTAGCGGGAGGCTTCTACGAGCAGTACTTC; CDR3: CASRVLAGGFYEQYF
J: TRBJ1-4; size: NA; V: TRBV4-2; D: NA; DNA: TGTGCCAGCAGCCAAGATGACAAGAATGAAAAACTGTTTTTT; CDR3: CASSQDDKNEKLFF
J: TRBJ2-3; size: NA; V: TRBV5-1; D: TRBD2; DNA: TGCGCCAGCAGCTTGCCCCTAGCGGGGGCGGGGGATACGCAGTATTTT; CDR3: CASSLPLAGAGDTQYF
J: TRBJ1-1; size: NA; V: TRBV2; D: TRBD1; DNA: TGTGCCAGCAGTTCCAGCCGGGACAGGGGTACTCATAACACTGAAGCTTTCTTT; CDR3: CASSSSRDRGTHNTEAFF
J: TRBJ1-4; size: NA; V: TRBV5-1; D: TRBD1; DNA: TGCGCCAGCAGCTCTAACCAACAGGGGTCTAATGAAAAACTGTTTTTT; CDR3: CASSSNQQGSNEKLFF
J: TRBJ2-7; size: NA; V: TRBV19; D: NA; DNA: TGTGCCAGTAGTATCCAGGGGATGGGCTCCTACGAGCAGTACTTC; CDR3: CASSIQGMGSYEQYF
J: TRBJ2-1; size: once; V: TRBV19; D: TRBD1; DNA: TGTGCCAGTAGTATACGCCCGGGACAGGGGGCAAGTGAGCAGTTCTTC; CDR3: CASSIRPGQGASEQFF
J: TRBJ2-7; size: NA; V: TRBV3-1/TRBV3-2; D: TRBD1; DNA: TGTGCCAGCAGCCAATCCGGGACAGGCCACTACGAGCAGTACTTC; CDR3: CASSQSGTGHYEQYF
J: TRBJ2-1; size: NA; V: TRBV7-9; D: NA; DNA: TGTGCCAGCAGCTTAGAACTAGCTGAGCAGTTCTTC; CDR3: CASSLELAEQFF
J: TRBJ2-7; size: NA; V: TRBV7-2; D: TRBD1; DNA: TGTGCCAGCAGCTTAGGGGGACAGGGTACCTACGAGCAGTACTTC; CDR3: CASSLGGQGTYEQYF
J: TRBJ2-1; size: NA; V: TRBV27; D: TRBD2; DNA: TGTGCCAGCAGGGCTAGCGGACCCTACAATGAGCAGTTCTTC; CDR3: CASRASGPYNEQFF
J: TRBJ1-3; size: NA; V: TRBV6-5; D: NA; DNA: TGTGCCAGCAGTTACTCCACCAGATATGGAAACACCATATATTTT; CDR3: CASSYSTRYGNTIYF
J: TRBJ2-3; size: NA; V: TRBV3-1/TRBV3-2; D: NA; DNA: TGTGCCAGCAGCCATTACCGAGGGTCGGGACTCAACCCCACAGATACGCAGTATTTT; CDR3: CASSHYRGSGLNPTDTQYF
J: TRBJ1-2; size: NA; V: TRBV4-2; D: TRBD1; DNA: TGTGCCAGCAGCCAAGGGGACAGTGCCTATGGCTACACCTTC; CDR3: CASSQGDSAYGYTF
J: TRBJ1-3; size: NA; V: TRBV5-1; D: TRBD1; DNA: TGCGCCAGCAGCGGGCCCGGGACAGGGGTAGCAGATGGAAACACCATATATTTT; CDR3: CASSGPGTGVADGNTIYF
J: TRBJ2-7; size: NA; V: TRBV5-5; D: TRBD1; DNA: TGTGCCAGCAGCTTGGCCCTTTGGGACAGCCGTTACGAGCAGTACTTC; CDR3: CASSLALWDSRYEQYF
J: TRBJ2-7; size: NA; V: TRBV7-2; D: TRBD2; DNA: TGTGCCAGCAGCTTAGTTAGCGGGGGGTACTACGAGCAGTACTTC; CDR3: CASSLVSGGYYEQYF
J: TRBJ1-3; size: NA; V: TRBV19; D: NA; DNA: TGTGCCAGTAGTATCAGTCGACTCATCGCTGGAAACACCATATATTTT; CDR3: CASSISRLIAGNTIYF
J: TRBJ2-3; size: NA; V: TRBV3-1/TRBV3-2; D: TRBD2; DNA: TGTGCCAGCAGCTCGACCCCGCCGGGACTAGCGGGAGGTTTAGATACGCAGTATTTT; CDR3: CASSSTPPGLAGGLDTQYF
J: TRBJ1-5; size: NA; V: TRBV5-4; D: NA; DNA: TGTGCCAGCAGTCGTGAACCGGGACTGCAGAAGGGACCCCAGCATTTT; CDR3: CASSREPGLQKGPQHF
J: TRBJ2-7; size: NA; V: TRBV6-2/TRBV6-3; D: TRBD1; DNA: TGTGCCAGCAGTGGGACAGGGTATATGTCCTACGAGCAGTACTTC; CDR3: CASSGTGYMSYEQYF
J: TRBJ1-4; size: once; V: TRBV21-1; D: NA; DNA: TGTGCCAGCAGCAAGACAGGGACTGCAACTAATGAAAAACTGTTTTTT; CDR3: CASSKTGTATNEKLFF
J: TRBJ1-1; size: NA; V: TRBV18; D: TRBD1; DNA: TGTGCCAGCTCACTCGTGGGCCCAGGGGGCAGGTTTGACACTGAAGCTTTCTTT; CDR3: CASSLVGPGGRFDTEAFF
J: TRBJ1-2; size: NA; V: TRBV9; D: TRBD1; DNA: TGTGCCAGCAGCCCCTGGACAGGGAATGGCTACACCTTC; CDR3: CASSPWTGNGYTF
J: TRBJ2-1; size: NA; V: TRBV6-6; D: TRBD1; DNA: TGTGCCAGCAACCTAGACAGGGCGGGTAACAATGAGCAGTTCTTC; CDR3: CASNLDRAGNNEQFF
J: TRBJ2-3; size: NA; V: TRBV15; D: TRBD2; DNA: TGTGCCACCAGCAGAGATCGGGGGGGCACAGATACGCAGTATTTT; CDR3: CATSRDRGGTDTQYF
J: TRBJ2-3; size: NA; V: TRBV6-5; D: TRBD1; DNA: TGTGCCAGCAGTTCCGGACAGGGGGTTGCAGATACGCAGTATTTT; CDR3: CASSSGQGVADTQYF
J: TRBJ2-7; size: NA; V: TRBV3-1/TRBV3-2; D: TRBD2; DNA: TGTGCCAGCAGCCTGACGACTAGCGGAGCCTACGAGCAGTACTTC; CDR3: CASSLTTSGAYEQYF
J: TRBJ2-7; size: NA; V: TRBV7-8; D: NA; DNA: TGTGCCAGCAGCTCCACCCGGCCCGCGGGACTCAACTACGAGCAGTACTTC; CDR3: CASSSTRPAGLNYEQYF
J: TRBJ1-1; size: NA; V: TRBV6-5; D: NA; DNA: TGTGCCAGCACAACGGGGTCCACTGAAGCTTTCTTT; CDR3: CASTTGSTEAFF
J: TRBJ1-2; size: NA; V: TRBV30; D: TRBD1; DNA: TGTGCCTGGAGTCCGACAGGGGGAGGCTACACCTTC; CDR3: CAWSPTGGGYTF
J: TRBJ1-2; size: NA; V: TRBV25-1; D: TRBD1; DNA: TGTGCCAGCAGTGAGAGAGGACAGGGTCTCTATGGCTACACCTTC; CDR3: CASSERGQGLYGYTF
J: TRBJ2-7; size: NA; V: TRBV19; D: TRBD2; DNA: TGTGCCAGTAGTATTTCGTCTAGCGGGGGGGGATACGAGCAGTACTTC; CDR3: CASSISSSGGGYEQYF
J: TRBJ2-7; size: NA; V: TRBV7-2; D: TRBD2; DNA: TGTGCCAGCAGCTTAGGGGGGACTAGCGGGGCCTACGAGCAGTACTTC; CDR3: CASSLGGTSGAYEQYF
J: TRBJ1-4; size: NA; V: TRBV7-6; D: NA; DNA: TGTGCCAGCAGCTCTGGACAGCTCTCAACTAATGAAAAACTGTTTTTT; CDR3: CASSSGQLSTNEKLFF
J: TRBJ2-1; size: NA; V: TRBV27; D: TRBD2; DNA: TGTGCCAGCAGTTTATCGGCCGGGACTAGCGGGAGTTTGAACAATGAGCAGTTCTTC; CDR3: CASSLSAGTSGSLNNEQFF
J: TRBJ1-4; size: NA; V: TRBV19; D: TRBD1; DNA: TGTGCCAGTAGCGGGACAGGTCCAACTAATGAAAAACTGTTTTTT; CDR3: CASSGTGPTNEKLFF
J: TRBJ1-5; size: NA; V: TRBV30; D: TRBD1; DNA: TGTGCCTGGGCTCGACAGGGGAAGTCCCCCCAGCATTTT; CDR3: CAWARQGKSPQHF
J: TRBJ2-5; size: NA; V: TRBV7-3; D: TRBD2; DNA: TGTGCCAGCAGCTTAAATGTAGCGGGGGGGCAAGAGACCCAGTACTTC; CDR3: CASSLNVAGGQETQYF
J: TRBJ2-7; size: NA; V: TRBV7-9; D: TRBD2; DNA: TGTGCCAGCAGCGCGACTAGCGGGAAGAATCTAGTGCAGTACTTC; CDR3: CASSATSGKNLVQYF
J: TRBJ1-5; size: few; V: TRBV10-2; D: NA; DNA: TGCGCCAGCAGTGATGAGGTCAGGAGGCAGCCCCAGCATTTT; CDR3: CASSDEVRRQPQHF
J: TRBJ2-2; size: NA; V: TRBV18; D: NA; DNA: TGTGCCAGCTCGAACAGGGTCCAGATCAACACCGGGGAGCTGTTTTTT; CDR3: CASSNRVQINTGELFF
J: TRBJ2-7; size: NA; V: TRBV18; D: TRBD2; DNA: TGTGCCAGCTCACCATCCTCGGGCGGGAGCCGGTCCTACGAGCAGTACTTC; CDR3: CASSPSSGGSRSYEQYF
J: TRBJ1-1; size: NA; V: TRBV7-9; D: NA; DNA: TGTGCCAGCAGTCCCCCGGGGATGATGGGCACTGAAGCTTTCTTT; CDR3: CASSPPGMMGTEAFF
J: TRBJ1-4; size: NA; V: TRBV11-2; D: NA; DNA: TGTGCCAGCAGCTTAACGTCAGGGCCAACTAATGAAAAACTGTTTTTT; CDR3: CASSLTSGPTNEKLFF
J: TRBJ2-1; size: NA; V: TRBV7-3; D: TRBD2; DNA: TGTGCCAGCAGCGAATCAGGACTAGCGGCTAGCAATGAGCAGTTCTTC; CDR3: CASSESGLAASNEQFF
J: TRBJ2-3; size: NA; V: TRBV27; D: NA; DNA: TGTGCCAGCAGTCACGGCGGGACCGCTAGCACAGATACGCAGTATTTT; CDR3: CASSHGGTASTDTQYF
J: TRBJ1-1; size: NA; V: TRBV2; D: TRBD1; DNA: TGTGCCAGCAGGGAGACAGGGATCGCTGAAGCTTTCTTT; CDR3: CASRETGIAEAFF
J: TRBJ2-3; size: NA; V: TRBV6-5; D: TRBD2; DNA: TGTGCCAGCAGTTCCCCCCGCGGGGGGGGCACAGATACGCAGTATTTT; CDR3: CASSSPRGGGTDTQYF
J: TRBJ1-3; size: NA; V: TRBV25-1; D: TRBD1; DNA: TGTGCCAGCAGTGCTTGGACAGGGGTCGCCATATATTTT; CDR3: CASSAWTGVAIYF
J: TRBJ2-7; size: NA; V: TRBV7-2; D: NA; DNA: TGTGCCAGCAGCAGTGTCGCACAGGGAACCGAGCAGTACTTC; CDR3: CASSSVAQGTEQYF
J: TRBJ2-7; size: few; V: TRBV19; D: NA; DNA: TGTGCCAGTAGTATGAGCATTTCCTACGAGCAGTACTTC; CDR3: CASSMSISYEQYF
J: TRBJ1-1; size: few; V: TRBV6-5; D: NA; DNA: TGTGCCAGCAGTTACTCCTTGGGGGGTGTCGCTGAAGCTTTCTTT; CDR3: CASSYSLGGVAEAFF
J: TRBJ2-2; size: NA; V: TRBV7-2; D: TRBD1; DNA: TGTGCCAGCAGGACAGGGGGCCTCGGCAACACCGGGGAGCTGTTTTTT; CDR3: CASRTGGLGNTGELFF
J: TRBJ2-7; size: NA; V: TRBV5-1; D: TRBD2; DNA: TGCGCCAGCAGCCCGGATGGGGGGGTTCAGTCCTACGAGCAGTACTTC; CDR3: CASSPDGGVQSYEQYF
J: TRBJ2-2; size: NA; V: TRBV4-3; D: TRBD1; DNA: TGCGCCAGCAGCCAAGATATGGGACAGCAGCTGTTTTTT; CDR3: CASSQDMGQQLFF
J: TRBJ2-3; size: NA; V: TRBV5-1; D: TRBD2; DNA: TGCGCCAGCAGCTTGACAGCGGGGCAGGATACGCAGTATTTT; CDR3: CASSLTAGQDTQYF